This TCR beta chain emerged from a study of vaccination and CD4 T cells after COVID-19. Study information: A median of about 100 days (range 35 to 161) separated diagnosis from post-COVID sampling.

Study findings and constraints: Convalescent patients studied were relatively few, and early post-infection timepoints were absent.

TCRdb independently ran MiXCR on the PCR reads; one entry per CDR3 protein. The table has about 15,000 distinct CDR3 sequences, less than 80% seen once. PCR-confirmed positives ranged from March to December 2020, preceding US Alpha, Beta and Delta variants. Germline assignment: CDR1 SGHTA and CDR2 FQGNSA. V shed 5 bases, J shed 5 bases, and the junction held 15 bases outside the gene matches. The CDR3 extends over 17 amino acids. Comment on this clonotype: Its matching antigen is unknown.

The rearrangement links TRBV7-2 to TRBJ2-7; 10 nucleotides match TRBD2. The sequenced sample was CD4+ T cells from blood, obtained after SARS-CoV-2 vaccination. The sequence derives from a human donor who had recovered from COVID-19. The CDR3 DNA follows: TGTGCCAGCAGCGAAGGTCCGGGGCTAGCGGGAGAAAACGAGCAGTACTTC. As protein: CASSEGPGLAGENEQYF.